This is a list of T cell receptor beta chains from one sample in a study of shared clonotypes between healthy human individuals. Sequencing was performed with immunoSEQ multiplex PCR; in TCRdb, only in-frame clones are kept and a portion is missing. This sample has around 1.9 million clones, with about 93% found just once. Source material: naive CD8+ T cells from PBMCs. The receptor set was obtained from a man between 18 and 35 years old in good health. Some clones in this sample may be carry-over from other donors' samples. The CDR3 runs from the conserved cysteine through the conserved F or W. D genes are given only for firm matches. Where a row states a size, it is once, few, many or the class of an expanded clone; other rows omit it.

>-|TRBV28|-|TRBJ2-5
CASSLGGPYQETQYF
TGTGCCAGCAGTTTAGGCGGACCATACCAAGAGACCCAGTACTTC
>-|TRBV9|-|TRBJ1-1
CASSVGGGGTEAFF
TGTGCCAGCAGCGTTGGTGGAGGGGGCACTGAAGCTTTCTTT
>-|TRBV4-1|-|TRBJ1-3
CASSRPGHSSGNTIYF
TGCGCCAGCAGCCGGCCGGGACACTCATCTGGAAACACCATATATTTT
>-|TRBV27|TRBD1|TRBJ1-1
CASSFQGATEAFF
TGTGCCAGCAGTTTTCAGGGGGCCACTGAAGCTTTCTTT
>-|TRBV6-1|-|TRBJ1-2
CASSEGYSRTYGYTF
TGTGCCAGCAGTGAAGGTTACTCCCGGACGTATGGCTACACCTTC
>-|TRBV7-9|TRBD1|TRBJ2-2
CASSHRDRGRDGELFF
TGTGCCAGCAGCCATCGGGACAGGGGGCGGGACGGGGAGCTGTTTTTT
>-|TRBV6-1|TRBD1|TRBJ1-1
CASKGQSNTEAFF
TGTGCCAGCAAGGGACAGTCGAACACTGAAGCTTTCTTT
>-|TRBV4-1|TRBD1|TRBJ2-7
CASSQGTVGYEQYF
TGCGCCAGCAGCCAGGGGACAGTAGGATACGAGCAGTACTTC
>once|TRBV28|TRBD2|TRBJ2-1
CASSNPRETAYNEQFF
TGTGCCAGCAGCAACCCGCGGGAGACTGCCTACAATGAGCAGTTCTTC
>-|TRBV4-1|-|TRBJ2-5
CASSLLYVAQGQETQYF
TGCGCCAGCAGCCTCCTTTACGTTGCACAGGGACAAGAGACCCAGTACTTC
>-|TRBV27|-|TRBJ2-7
CASSGTLYEQYF
TGTGCCAGCAGTGGGACGCTCTACGAGCAGTACTTC
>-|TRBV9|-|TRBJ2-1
CASSEGTEEIQQFF
TGTGCCAGCAGCGAGGGGACGGAAGAGATCCAGCAGTTCTTC
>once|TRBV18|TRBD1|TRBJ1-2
CASSPAEGQDPANYGYTF
TGTGCCAGCTCACCCGCAGAGGGACAGGACCCAGCTAACTATGGCTACACCTTC
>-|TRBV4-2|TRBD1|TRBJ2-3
CASSLEEGATDTQYF
TGTGCCAGCAGCCTTGAAGAGGGGGCAACAGATACGCAGTATTTT
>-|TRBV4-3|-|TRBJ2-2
CASSQERVRALSNTGELFF
TGCGCCAGCAGCCAAGAACGGGTGAGGGCCCTCTCGAACACCGGGGAGCTGTTTTTT
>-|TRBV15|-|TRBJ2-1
CATSRVWGAGNEQFF
TGTGCCACCAGCAGAGTTTGGGGGGCAGGGAATGAGCAGTTCTTC
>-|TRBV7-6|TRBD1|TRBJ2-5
CASSLGRGRLETQYF
TGTGCCAGCAGCTTAGGAAGGGGGCGGTTAGAGACCCAGTACTTC
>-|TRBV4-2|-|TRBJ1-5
CASSQDEEGTQPQHF
TGTGCCAGCAGCCAAGATGAAGAAGGGACTCAGCCCCAGCATTTT
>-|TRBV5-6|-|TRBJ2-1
CASSLAYSYNEQFF
TGTGCCAGCAGCCTAGCGTACTCCTACAATGAGCAGTTCTTC
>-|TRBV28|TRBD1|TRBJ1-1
CASRQTGTGGTEAFF
TGTGCCAGCAGACAAACCGGGACAGGGGGCACTGAAGCTTTCTTT
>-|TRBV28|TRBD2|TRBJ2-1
CASSLGLAVNEQFF
TGTGCCAGCAGTTTGGGACTAGCGGTCAATGAGCAGTTCTTC
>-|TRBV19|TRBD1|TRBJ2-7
CASRGTGDLSPYEQYF
TGTGCCAGTAGAGGGACAGGGGATCTCTCGCCCTACGAGCAGTACTTC
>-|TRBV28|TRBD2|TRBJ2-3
CASSFPLAESTDTQYF
TGTGCCAGCAGTTTTCCCCTAGCGGAGAGCACAGATACGCAGTATTTT
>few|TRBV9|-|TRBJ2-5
CASSRPRGQETQYF
TGTGCCAGCAGCAGGCCGCGGGGACAAGAGACCCAGTACTTC
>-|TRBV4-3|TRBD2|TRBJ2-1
CASSQDWIRRGTTYNEQFF
TGCGCCAGCAGCCAAGATTGGATAAGGCGGGGGACTACCTACAATGAGCAGTTCTTC
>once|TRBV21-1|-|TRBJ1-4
CASSSGTEENEKLFF
TGTGCCAGCAGCAGCGGGACAGAAGAAAATGAAAAACTGTTTTTT
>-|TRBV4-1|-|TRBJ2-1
CASSQDPIKLIYNEQFF
TGCGCCAGCAGCCAAGACCCAATTAAGTTAATATACAATGAGCAGTTCTTC
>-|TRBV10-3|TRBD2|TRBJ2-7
CAISRTSGRESRYEQYF
TGTGCCATCAGCCGGACTAGCGGGAGGGAATCGCGGTACGAGCAGTACTTC
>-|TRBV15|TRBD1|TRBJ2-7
CATSGPGQGADEQYF
TGTGCCACCAGCGGTCCGGGACAGGGGGCGGACGAGCAGTACTTC
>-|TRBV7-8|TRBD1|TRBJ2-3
CASSDRGEDTQYF
TGTGCCAGCTCCGACAGGGGGGAGGATACGCAGTATTTT
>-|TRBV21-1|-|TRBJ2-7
CAQKDGSSYEQYF
TGTGCCCAAAAAGACGGCAGCTCCTACGAGCAGTACTTC
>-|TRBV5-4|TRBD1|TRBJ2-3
CASSLRGQSGTDTQYF
TGTGCCAGCAGCCTAAGGGGGCAGTCGGGCACAGATACGCAGTATTTT
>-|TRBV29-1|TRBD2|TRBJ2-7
CSVEGGRTSYEQYF
TGCAGCGTTGAGGGGGGGAGAACCTCCTACGAGCAGTACTTC
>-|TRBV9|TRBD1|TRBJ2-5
CASSTRQGVETQYF
TGTGCCAGCAGCACCCGACAGGGGGTAGAGACCCAGTACTTC
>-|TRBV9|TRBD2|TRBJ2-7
CASSPVGGRTYEQYF
TGTGCCAGCAGCCCCGTGGGCGGGAGGACCTACGAGCAGTACTTC
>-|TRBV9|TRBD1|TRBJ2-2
CASSAGTGGDTGELFF
TGTGCCAGCAGCGCGGGGACAGGGGGCGATACCGGGGAGCTGTTTTTT
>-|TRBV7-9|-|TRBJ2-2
CASSSRGPNTGELFF
TGTGCCAGCAGCTCGAGGGGACCGAACACCGGGGAGCTGTTTTTT
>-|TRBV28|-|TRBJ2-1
CASSLEVGDANRYNEQFF
TGTGCCAGCAGTTTAGAGGTCGGTGACGCCAACCGCTACAATGAGCAGTTCTTC
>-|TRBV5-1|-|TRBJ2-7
CASSFDNEQYF
TGCGCCAGCAGCTTCGATAACGAGCAGTACTTC
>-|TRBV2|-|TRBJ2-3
CASIRSPAFSTDTQYF
TGTGCCAGCATAAGAAGCCCTGCCTTTAGCACAGATACGCAGTATTTT
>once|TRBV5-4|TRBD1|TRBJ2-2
CASSPGQGNTGELFF
TGTGCCAGCAGCCCGGGACAGGGGAACACCGGGGAGCTGTTTTTT
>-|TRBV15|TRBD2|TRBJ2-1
CATLAQTSGSNNEQFF
TGTGCCACCTTAGCGCAGACTAGCGGGAGTAACAATGAGCAGTTCTTC
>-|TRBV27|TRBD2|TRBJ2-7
CASSFAGGPSYEQYF
TGTGCCAGCAGTTTCGCGGGAGGGCCCTCCTACGAGCAGTACTTC
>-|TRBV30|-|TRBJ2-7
CAWSPGTTRRFYEQYF
TGTGCCTGGAGTCCCGGGACCACCCGCCGATTTTACGAGCAGTACTTC
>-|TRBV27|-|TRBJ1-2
CASSPFSGYGYTF
TGTGCCAGCAGCCCATTCTCGGGGTATGGCTACACCTTC
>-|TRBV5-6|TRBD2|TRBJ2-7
CASSLSSGAYEQYF
TGTGCCAGCAGCTTGTCTAGCGGCGCCTACGAGCAGTACTTC
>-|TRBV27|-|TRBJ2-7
CASGPIPRNEQYF
TGTGCCAGTGGGCCGATCCCTCGGAACGAGCAGTACTTC
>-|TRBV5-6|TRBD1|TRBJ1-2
CASSTETGGAYGYTF
TGTGCCAGCAGCACTGAGACAGGGGGCGCCTATGGCTACACCTTC
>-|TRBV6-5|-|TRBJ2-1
CASSYGAPTYNEQFF
TGTGCCAGCAGTTACGGGGCCCCCACCTACAATGAGCAGTTCTTC
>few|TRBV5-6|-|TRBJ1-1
CASSLSGGNTEAFF
TGTGCCAGCAGCTTGTCAGGCGGGAACACTGAAGCTTTCTTT
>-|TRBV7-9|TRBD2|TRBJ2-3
CASSTETSGRADTQYF
TGTGCCAGCAGCACCGAGACTAGCGGGAGGGCAGATACGCAGTATTTT
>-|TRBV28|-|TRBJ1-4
CASSLMLTAPTNEKLFF
TGTGCCAGCAGTTTAATGTTGACAGCACCAACTAATGAAAAACTGTTTTTT
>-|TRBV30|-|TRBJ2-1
CACHGVGNEQFF
TGTGCCTGCCACGGCGTGGGTAATGAGCAGTTCTTC
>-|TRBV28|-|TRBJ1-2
CASSSVPGKRLNYGYTF
TGTGCCAGCAGCTCGGTCCCAGGGAAGAGGTTAAACTATGGCTACACCTTC
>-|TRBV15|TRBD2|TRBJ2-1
CATSTGLATGNEQFF
TGTGCCACCAGCACCGGACTAGCGACTGGGAATGAGCAGTTCTTC
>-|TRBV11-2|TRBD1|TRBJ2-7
CASSGYSGTGGYEQYF
TGTGCCAGCAGCGGCTACTCCGGGACAGGGGGATACGAGCAGTACTTC
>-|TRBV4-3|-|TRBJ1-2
CASSQDLTGLPSNYGYTF
TGCGCCAGCAGCCAAGACCTTACAGGTTTACCGTCTAACTATGGCTACACCTTC
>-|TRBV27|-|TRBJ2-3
CASSLSAGDMGTDTQYF
TGTGCCAGCAGTTTATCGGCAGGGGATATGGGAACAGATACGCAGTATTTT
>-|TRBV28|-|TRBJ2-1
CASSPHRRNEQFF
TGTGCCAGCAGTCCACATAGACGGAATGAGCAGTTCTTC